This section outlines one T cell receptor (beta chain) sequence together with its context. Repertoires were generated with immunoSEQ multiplex PCR, while TCRdb's copy carries only in-frame clones and drops some. Altogether some 9,100 clones are present, approximately 80% being singletons, with the ten largest covering around 1.5%. CDR1 SEHNR and CDR2 FQNEAQ come from the germline V gene (reference sequence). V was clipped by 1 base and J by 5 bases, with 14 bases between them. The CDR3 covers 15 residues. These data are taken from a study of PD-1 blockade in classical Hodgkin lymphoma. Study context: Patients in the cohort were put on intravenous nivolumab, 3 mg/kg every 2 weeks.

Time point reported: cycle 4 day 1 (C4D1), after 5 to 7 weeks of nivolumab. Relapses following autologous stem cell transplantation were seen in all patients, with brentuximab vedotin exposure varying. Purified CD4+ T cells were obtained from thawed PBMCs through magnetic negative selection. The sequenced sample was CD4+ T cells from blood, obtained before the fourth cycle of nivolumab. The TCR comes from a human donor with classical Hodgkin lymphoma. This rearrangement joins TRBV7-9 to TRBJ2-5; D unclear. CDR3 in amino acids: CASSLGAFGWETQYF. The CDR3 DNA follows: TGTGCCAGCAGCTTAGGGGCGTTCGGTTGGGAGACCCAGTACTTC.